This entry lists 21 T cell receptor beta chains sequenced from one sample in a study of metastatic and nonmetastatic thyroid tumors. Every patient was untreated before thyroid surgery. TCRdb used MiXCR to call clones anew from the PCR reads. The table shows about 17,000 clones, with 34% occurring only once. The sequenced sample was tumor tissue. Source of these receptors: a female donor with papillary thyroid cancer or a benign thyroid nodule (not recorded which). Some clones in this sample may be carry-over from other donors' samples.

The chain employs TRBV5-1 and TRBJ2-3; D ambiguous. V was shortened by 4 bases and J by 0 bases, with 6 bases between the two germline ends. This CDR3 region has 13 residues. Per germline, CDR1 SGHRS and CDR2 YFSETQ. The CDR3 region is CASSPGSTDTQYF. The CDR3 coding sequence is TGCGCCAGCAGCCCCGGAAGCACAGATACGCAGTATTTT.

This clone has a handful of counts. Its ends do not fully match the called genes, so a read error is possible. V usage is TRBV6-1 and J usage is TRBJ2-7; no clear D. The CDR3 has 16 residues. The germline CDR1 and CDR2 sequences are MNHNS and SASEGT. The CDR3 loop is CASSAVVTSVSYEQYF. CDR3 sequence (DNA): TGTGCCAGTAGTGCTGTCGTGACCTCTGTCTCCTACGAGCAGTACTTC.

The sample holds a few counts of this clone. V and J are TRBV28 and TRBJ1-1, with D perhaps TRBD1 (5 bases). Germline loops: CDR1 MDHEN, CDR2 SYDVKM. The CDR3 contains 12 residues. V was trimmed by 6 bases and J by 4 bases, leaving 9 bases between them. The CDR3, as DNA: TGTGCCAGCAGACCCAGGGTCACTGAAGCTTTCTTT. Protein sequence: CASRPRVTEAFF.

Within the sample, this clone is medium-sized. The chain links TRBV5-1 to TRBJ2-7; 7 bases fit TRBD2. The length of the CDR3 is 14 residues. Germline V gives CDR1 SGHRS, CDR2 YFSETQ. V trimming: 2 bases; J trimming: 7 bases; junction bases outside the gene matches: 9. CDR3 residues: CASSLGTNLGEQYF. In nucleotides, the CDR3 is TGCGCCAGCAGCTTAGGGACTAACCTGGGGGAGCAGTACTTC.

This clone has a count of ten or more. One end of the junction is discordant with germline, which a read error may explain. The chain couples TRBV7-8 to TRBJ2-1; tentatively, D is TRBD2 (5 bases). Germline assignment: CDR1 SGHVS and CDR2 FQNEAQ. The CDR3 is 15 amino acids. The CDR3 sequence: CTSSSWTSIYNEQFF. CDR3 bases: TGTACCAGCAGCTCGTGGACTTCCATATACAATGAGCAGTTCTTC.

Sample share makes this clone medium-sized (0.01 to 0.1%). This chain joins TRBV19 and TRBJ1-2; possible D gene TRBD1, 5 bases. Germline lookup yields CDR1 LNHDA and CDR2 SQIVND (reference sequence). V was clipped by 5 bases and J by 8 bases, with 21 bases between them. There are 15 residues in the CDR3. The CDR3 is CASSPRDGGSSGYTF. As DNA, the CDR3 is TGTGCCAGTAGTCCACGAGACGGGGGAAGCAGCGGCTACACCTTC.

This clone was detected ten times or more. A much larger clone differs by one base, so this may be a read error. V gene TRBV5-1 combines with J gene TRBJ1-1; 8 bases match TRBD1. Germline V lookup: CDR1 SGHRS, CDR2 YFSETQ. The CDR3 is 15 residues long. CDR3 protein: CTSSAVQGVETEAFF. CDR3 DNA sequence: TGCACCAGCAGCGCAGTACAGGGGGTTGAGACTGAAGCTTTCTTT.

CDR3 region: CASSSGQGVSNEKLFF. For the CDR3, the DNA is TGTGCCAGCTCATCAGGACAGGGGGTTTCTAATGAAAAACTGTTTTTT. The V gene is TRBV18, the J gene TRBJ1-4, with TRBD1 matching over 10 bases. The CDR3 spans 16 residues. V dropped 5 bases and J dropped 3; count of bases not matched to a gene: 6. Germline CDR1 KGHSH, CDR2 LQKENI.

For this clone: Being one base from a much bigger clone, this may be a read error. Other DNA sequences of this sample code for an identical CDR3. The V and J genes are TRBV20-1 and TRBJ1-1; D not certain. Trimming stripped 4 bases from V and 0 bases from J, with 15 bases between. From germline, CDR1 is DFQATT and CDR2 SNEGSKA (reference sequence). This CDR3 is 15 amino acids long. The CDR3 DNA follows: TGCAGTGCTACCGACCCGCTGACTGTGAACACTGAAGCTTTCTTT. This encodes CSATDPLTVNTEAFF.

The rearrangement joins TRBV28 to TRBJ1-4; D remains unclear. Trimming left V 8 bases short and J 4 bases short, with 11 bases between. The CDR3 is made up of 13 amino acids. Germline V gene sequence: CDR1 MDHEN, CDR2 SYDVKM. CDR3 sequence: CASRGLINEKLFF. The DNA for the CDR3 is TGTGCCAGCCGGGGTCTGATTAATGAAAAACTGTTTTTT.

Remarks on this clone: Just one base apart from a much larger clone, this may be a read error. The chain has TRBV2 and TRBJ2-4; no definite D call. Trimming took off 3 bases at V and 2 bases at J, with 14 bases between the two ends. This CDR3 is built from 16 residues. The germline V gene has CDR1 SNHLY and CDR2 FYNNEI. The CDR3 protein is CASSDVAHVSKNIQYF. Written as DNA, the CDR3 is TGTGCCAGCAGTGACGTAGCCCACGTATCCAAAAACATTCAGTACTTC.

By frequency in the sample, this clone is medium-sized (0.01 to 0.1%). The chain is built from TRBV20-1 and TRBJ2-7; D uncertain. This CDR3 has 14 amino acids. V was pared by 2 bases and J by 4 bases, with 15 bases between. Germline CDR1 DFQATT, CDR2 SNEGSKA (reference sequence). CDR3 nucleotides: TGCAGTGCTAGACAGGCAGGCTCTAGGTACGAGCAGTACTTC. Amino acid sequence: CSARQAGSRYEQYF.

This clone has a handful of counts. The chain links TRBV6-1 to TRBJ2-3; possibly TRBD1 for D (6 bases). The length of the CDR3 is 14 residues. Germline V gene data show CDR1 as MNHNS and CDR2 as SASEGT. V was trimmed by 5 bases and J by 3 bases, leaving 12 bases between them. This CDR3 reads CASSIGGGTDTQYF. CDR3 nucleotides: TGTGCCAGCAGTATAGGGGGTGGAACAGATACGCAGTATTTT.

The genes are TRBV10-3 and TRBJ2-3; TRBD2 matches 8 bases. The CDR3 sequence is 13 residues long. Germline CDR1 reads ENHRY; CDR2 reads SYGVKD. With 10 bases clipped from V and 0 bases from J, the junction kept 3 bases outside the gene matches. Here the CDR3 DNA reads TGTGCCACCGGGGGGGCGAGCACAGATACGCAGTATTTT. As protein: CATGGASTDTQYF.

The chain uses TRBV28 and TRBJ2-7, with D hard to call. CDR1 MDHEN and CDR2 SYDVKM come from the germline V gene. This CDR3 has 11 amino acids. The ends were cut back, 6 bases at V and 7 bases at J, with 10 bases in the middle. As DNA, the CDR3 is TGTGCCAGCAGCCCTCGGTCTGAGCAGTACTTC. Translating gives CASSPRSEQYF.

In its sample, this clone ranks as medium-sized. CDR3 loop: CASSLVGDGYTF. As DNA, the CDR3 is TGTGCCAGCAGCTTAGTAGGGGATGGCTACACCTTC. The rearrangement links TRBV11-3 to TRBJ1-2, with D maybe TRBD1 (5 bases). The germline CDR1 and CDR2 sequences are SGHNT and YENEEA. The V end lost 1 base, the J end lost 6 bases, and 6 bases lay between the germline ends. This CDR3 comprises 12 residues.

V is TRBV20-1 and J is TRBJ1-2; 8 positions agree with TRBD1. After removal of 5 bases from V and 4 bases from J, the junction contained 9 bases not matched to a gene. The V gene's germline CDR1 is DFQATT and CDR2 SNEGSKA (reference sequence). The length of the CDR3 is 14 residues. CDR3 in amino acids: CSAVQGAQGYGYTF. The CDR3 coding sequence is TGCAGTGCTGTGCAGGGGGCGCAGGGCTATGGCTACACCTTC.

This clone was seen only a few times. The J gene is TRBJ2-7, the V gene TRBV19; D is possibly TRBD2 (5 bases). CDR3 length: 14 residues. Germline assignment: CDR1 LNHDA and CDR2 SQIVND (reference sequence). Deletions cut 3 bases from V and 2 bases from J, with 11 bases between. The CDR3 spells CASSIRGSAYEQYF. The CDR3 region has the DNA TGTGCCAGTAGTATTCGGGGTAGTGCCTACGAGCAGTACTTC.

The rearrangement uses TRBV5-1 and TRBJ2-2, with no clear D. In germline, CDR1 is SGHRS, CDR2 YFSETQ. V dropped 0 bases and J dropped 7 bases, with 13 bases sitting between them. The CDR3 is made up of 15 amino acids. Written as DNA, the CDR3 is TGCGCCAGCAGCTTGGCCCAGGTTCCCGGCGGGGAGCTGTTTTTT. Protein: CASSLAQVPGGELFF.

This clone was counted between two and nine times. The J gene is TRBJ2-7, the V gene TRBV6-1; 9 nucleotides match TRBD1. J was trimmed by 3 bases and V by 5 bases; bases with no gene match: 8. CDR1 is MNHNS, CDR2 SASEGT, per germline. This CDR3 contains 15 residues. CDR3 DNA: TGTGCCAGCAGTTCAAGGACAGGGGCGGTCTACGAGCAGTACTTC. Its translation: CASSSRTGAVYEQYF.

In its sample, this clone was seen a few times. In DNA form, the CDR3 reads TGCGCCAGCAGCCAAGATCCCGAGGCCGGGGAGCTGTTTTTT. Translated, it gives CASSQDPEAGELFF. This chain uses TRBV4-1 with TRBJ2-2; D is undetermined. The length of the CDR3 is 14 residues. Germline CDR1 reads MGHRA; CDR2 reads YSYEKL. Trimming left V 0 bases short and J 6 bases short, with 8 bases between.